This T cell receptor (beta chain) was retrieved from a study of human T cells and chemical hapten exposure. Study details: Weekly administration of diphenylcyclopropenone to the scalp of patients continued throughout the roughly 23-week study.

Individual cDNA molecules (in the library) carried attached unique molecular identifiers. One entry per CDR3 protein results from TCRdb running MiXCR on the RACE reads. The data show fewer than 150,000 distinct CDR3 sequences, roughly 12% seen once. Time point here: patch test 2, 6 weeks after DPC sensitization. The sample's treatment: therapeutic diphenylcyclopropenone sensitization with weekly scalp DPC. Findings and caveats of the study: PT1 expanded TCR counts and patch test score correlated positively.

V dropped 4 bases and J dropped 5 bases, with 11 bases sitting between them. The CDR3 runs 13 residues. Germline V gene lookup returns CDR1 LGHNT and CDR2 FRNRAP. Of note for this clonotype: Its antigen remains unknown.

This TCR derives from a woman aged 45-60 years with alopecia areata. Some clones in this sample may be carry-over from other donors' samples. This sequence joins TRBV12-5 and TRBJ2-5; no clear D. The specimen comprised whole blood, sampled in connection with sensitization to the hapten diphenylcyclopropenone (DPC). The CDR3 spells CASGSSSQETQYF. The CDR3 DNA reads TGTGCTAGTGGTTCCTCCAGTCAGGAGACCCAGTACTTC. Full variable domain (outside the CDR3, taken from reference TRBV12-5 and TRBJ2-5): DARVTQTPRHKVTEMGQEVTMRCQPILGHNTVFWYRQTMMQGLELLAYFRNRAPLDDSGMPKDRFSAEMPDATLATLKIQPSEPRDSAVYFCASGSSSQETQYFGPGTRLLVL.